This T cell receptor (beta chain) is drawn from a study of blood T cell repertoires in COVID-19. Study-level background: Donors in the United States, Italy and Spain gave samples during acute or convalescent COVID-19. PBMCs, B-cell-depleted T cells, or T cells provided the cDNA or gDNA that made up the material.

Sequencing used immunoSEQ multiplex PCR; TCRdb keeps in-frame clones, though not all of them. The sample shows 65,000 to 90,000 clones, roughly nine tenths of them seen only once. The CDR3 loop spans 14 amino acids. From germline, CDR1 is MNHEY and CDR2 SVGEGT. V was clipped by 2 bases and J by 5 bases, with 13 bases between them. The chain combines TRBV6-2 or TRBV6-3 with TRBJ2-7; tentatively, D is TRBD1 (6 bases). Sequenced sample: peripheral blood. This TCR derives from a woman aged 45-65 years with active or convalescent COVID-19. CDR3 region: CASSYLGASDEQYF. CDR3 DNA sequence: TGTGCCAGCAGTTACCTGGGGGCTTCAGACGAGCAGTACTTC.